Reported below is one TCR beta chain. The junction had 7 bases not matched to a gene; V was cut back by 4 bases and J by 7 bases. The CDR3 extends over 16 amino acids. Germline CDR1 reads MNHNS; CDR2 reads SASEGT. The sample is drawn from a study of blood T cell repertoires in COVID-19. The overall study: Sample material is recorded as cDNA or gDNA derived from T cells, B-cell-depleted T cells, or PBMCs.

Study processing details: Quantification of nucleated cells was approximated via reference gene primer amplification. Measured with immunoSEQ multiplex PCR; TCRdb has only the in-frame clones, and not every one. The V and J calls and clone size come from that table; D and trimming were worked out from the DNA. The data show roughly 73,000 clones, under 85% seen once. The chain recombines TRBV6-1 with TRBJ2-1; TRBD2 aligns across 13 bases. The TCR comes from a man between 65 and 80 years old with acute or convalescent COVID-19. The specimen was peripheral blood. The CDR3 here is CASSGRTSGSRNEQFF. CDR3 in DNA: TGTGCCAGCAGTGGAAGGACTAGCGGGAGTAGGAATGAGCAGTTCTTC.